This T cell receptor beta chain was captured by sequencing in a study of cytotoxic CD8 clonotypes in ibrutinib-treated CLL. Study overall: The study included about 11 relapsed/refractory and 15 treatment-naive patients; 17 had IGHV unmutated disease. Mean yields were approximately 270,000 productive templates and some 90,000 productive rearrangements per sample.

The method was immunoSEQ multiplex PCR; TCRdb's version includes in-frame clones alone and lacks a portion of them. Among around 21,000 clones, over 70% were seen once, and the ten largest hold approximately 27%. The V end lost 4 bases, the J end lost 0 bases, and 9 bases lay between the germline ends. This CDR3 comprises 14 residues. Germline CDR1 MDHEN, CDR2 SYDVKM. This sequence originates from a human donor with chronic lymphocytic leukemia. The chain joins TRBV28 to TRBJ1-1; no clear D gene. The material sequenced was PBMCs, taken before ibrutinib treatment. Written as DNA, the CDR3 is TGTGCCAGCAGTTCACCGGGAATGAACACTGAAGCTTTCTTT. As protein: CASSSPGMNTEAFF.